Each of the 3 T cell receptor beta chains below was sequenced from the same sample in a study of blood T cell repertoires in COVID-19. Repertoires were generated with immunoSEQ multiplex PCR, while TCRdb's copy carries only in-frame clones and drops some. The table lists 85,000 to 130,000 clones, about 89% of them singletons. Material for sequencing was peripheral blood. Every receptor here comes from a human donor in a cohort sampled during active COVID-19.

This chain links TRBV10-2 with TRBJ2-1; 9 nucleotides line up with TRBD1. There are 11 residues in the CDR3. Germline V gene lookup returns CDR1 WSHSY and CDR2 SAAADI. V gave up 10 bases and J gave up 14 bases; unmatched junction bases: 9. CDR3 amino acids: CATQGQGTEFF. The DNA for the CDR3 is TGCGCCACCCAGGGACAGGGAACGGAGTTCTTC.

This clone showed up just once. This chain links TRBV6-5 with TRBJ2-3; D remains unclear. Germline V gene data show CDR1 as MNHEY and CDR2 as SVGAGI. Trimming stripped 9 bases from V and 4 bases from J, with 5 bases between. This CDR3 has 10 residues. This CDR3 is CASYSDTQYF. CDR3 DNA sequence: TGTGCCAGTTACTCAGATACGCAGTATTTT.

V usage is TRBV6-1 and J usage is TRBJ1-1, with a possible D match to TRBD1 (6 bases). Trimming shortened V by 3 bases and J by 2 bases, and 16 bases separated the two germline ends. Germline V lookup: CDR1 MNHNS, CDR2 SASEGT. CDR3 length equals 16 residues. This CDR3 is CASSEATGGGNTEAFF. DNA of the CDR3: TGTGCCAGCAGTGAGGCAACGGGAGGGGGAAACACTGAAGCTTTCTTT.